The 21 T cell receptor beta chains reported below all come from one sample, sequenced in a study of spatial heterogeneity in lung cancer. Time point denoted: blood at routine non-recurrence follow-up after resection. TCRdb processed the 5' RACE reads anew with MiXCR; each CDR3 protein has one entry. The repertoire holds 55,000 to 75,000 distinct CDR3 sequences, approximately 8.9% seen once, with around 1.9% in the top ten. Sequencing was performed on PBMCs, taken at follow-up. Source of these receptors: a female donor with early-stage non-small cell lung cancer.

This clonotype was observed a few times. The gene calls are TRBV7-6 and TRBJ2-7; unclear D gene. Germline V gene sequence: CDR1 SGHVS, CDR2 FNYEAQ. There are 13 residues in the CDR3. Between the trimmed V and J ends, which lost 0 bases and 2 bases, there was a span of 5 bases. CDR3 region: CASSLAQTYEQYF. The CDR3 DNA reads TGTGCCAGCAGCTTAGCCCAGACCTACGAGCAGTACTTC.

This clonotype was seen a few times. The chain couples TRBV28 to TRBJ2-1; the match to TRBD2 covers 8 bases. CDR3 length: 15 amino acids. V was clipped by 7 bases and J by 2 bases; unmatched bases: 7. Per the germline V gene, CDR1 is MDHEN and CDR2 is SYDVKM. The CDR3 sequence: CASTGAGAAYNEQFF. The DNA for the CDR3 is TGTGCCAGCACCGGAGCGGGAGCAGCCTACAATGAGCAGTTCTTC.

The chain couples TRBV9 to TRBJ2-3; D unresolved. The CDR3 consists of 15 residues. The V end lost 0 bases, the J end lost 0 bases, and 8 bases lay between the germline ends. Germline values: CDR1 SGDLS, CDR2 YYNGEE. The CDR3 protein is CASSVGTASTDTQYF. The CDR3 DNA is TGTGCCAGCAGCGTAGGGACGGCTAGCACAGATACGCAGTATTTT.

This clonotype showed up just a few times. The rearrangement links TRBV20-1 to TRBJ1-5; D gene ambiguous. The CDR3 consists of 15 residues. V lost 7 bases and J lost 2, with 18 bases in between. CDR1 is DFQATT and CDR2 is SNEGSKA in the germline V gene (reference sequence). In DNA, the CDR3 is TGCAGTGTCCAATTTCCGGACTGGGGCAATCAGCCCCAGCATTTT. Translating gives CSVQFPDWGNQPQHF.

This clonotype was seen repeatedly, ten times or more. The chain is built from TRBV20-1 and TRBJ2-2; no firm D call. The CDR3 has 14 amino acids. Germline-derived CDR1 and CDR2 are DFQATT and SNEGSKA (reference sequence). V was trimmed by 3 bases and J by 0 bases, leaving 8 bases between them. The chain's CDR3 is CSARYYPNTGELFF. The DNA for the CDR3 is TGCAGTGCTAGGTATTACCCGAACACCGGGGAGCTGTTTTTT.

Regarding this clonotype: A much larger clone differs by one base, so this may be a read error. DNA of the CDR3: TGTGCCAGTTCCGCTAGCGGGAGGCCGACCTACGAGCTGTACTTC. Its protein product is CASSASGRPTYELYF. The chain uses TRBV19 and TRBJ2-7, with 11 bases lining up with TRBD2. CDR1 is LNHDA, CDR2 SQIVND, per germline (reference sequence). The CDR3 is 15 amino acids.

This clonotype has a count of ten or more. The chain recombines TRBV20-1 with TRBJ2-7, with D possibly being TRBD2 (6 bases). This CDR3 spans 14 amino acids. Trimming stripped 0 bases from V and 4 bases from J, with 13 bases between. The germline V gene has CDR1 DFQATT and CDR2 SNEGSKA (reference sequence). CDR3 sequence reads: CSARDGASEYEQYF. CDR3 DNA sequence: TGCAGTGCTAGAGATGGCGCTAGCGAGTACGAGCAGTACTTC.

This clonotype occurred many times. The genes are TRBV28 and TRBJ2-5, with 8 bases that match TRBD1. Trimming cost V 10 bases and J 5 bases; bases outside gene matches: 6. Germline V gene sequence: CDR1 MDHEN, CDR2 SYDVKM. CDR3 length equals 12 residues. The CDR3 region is CATGQGRETQYF. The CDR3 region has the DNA TGTGCCACTGGACAGGGTCGGGAGACCCAGTACTTC.

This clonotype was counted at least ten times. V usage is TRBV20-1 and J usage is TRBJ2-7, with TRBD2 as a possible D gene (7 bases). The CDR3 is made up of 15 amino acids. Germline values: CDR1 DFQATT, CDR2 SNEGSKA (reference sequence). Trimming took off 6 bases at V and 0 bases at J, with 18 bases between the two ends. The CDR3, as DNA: TGCAGTGCACCCGAGGGGGGGGCAAACTCCTACGAGCAGTACTTC. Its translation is CSAPEGGANSYEQYF.

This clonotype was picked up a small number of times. DNA for the CDR3: TGTGCCAGCAGCGTAACCAGCGGGAATTTGGATACGCAGTATTTT. This codes for CASSVTSGNLDTQYF. This chain links TRBV9 with TRBJ2-3; TRBD2 aligns across 7 bases. The CDR3 loop spans 15 amino acids. CDR1 SGDLS and CDR2 YYNGEE come from the germline V gene. After removal of 1 base from V and 6 bases from J, the junction contained 8 bases not matched to a gene.

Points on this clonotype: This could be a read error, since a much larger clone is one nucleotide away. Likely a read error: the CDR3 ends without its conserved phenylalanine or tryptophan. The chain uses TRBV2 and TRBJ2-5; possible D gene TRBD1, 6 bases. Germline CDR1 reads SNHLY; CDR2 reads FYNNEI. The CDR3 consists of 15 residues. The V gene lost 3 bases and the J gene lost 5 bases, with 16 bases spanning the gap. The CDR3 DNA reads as TGTGCCAGCAGTGATTTTTGGTCAGGGGTGGAGACCCAGTACTCC. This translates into CASSDFWSGVETQYS.

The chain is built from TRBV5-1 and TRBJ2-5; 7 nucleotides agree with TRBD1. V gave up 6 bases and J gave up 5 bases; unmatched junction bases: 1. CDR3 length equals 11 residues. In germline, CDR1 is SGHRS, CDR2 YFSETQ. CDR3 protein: CASKQGETQYF. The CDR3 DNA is TGCGCCAGCAAACAGGGGGAGACCCAGTACTTC.

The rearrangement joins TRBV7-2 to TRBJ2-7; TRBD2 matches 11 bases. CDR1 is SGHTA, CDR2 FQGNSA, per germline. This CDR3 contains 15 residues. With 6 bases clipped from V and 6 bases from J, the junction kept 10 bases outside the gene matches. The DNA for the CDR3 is TGTGCCAGCAGTTCAGGGGTGACTAGCGGGACCGAGCAGTACTTC. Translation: CASSSGVTSGTEQYF.

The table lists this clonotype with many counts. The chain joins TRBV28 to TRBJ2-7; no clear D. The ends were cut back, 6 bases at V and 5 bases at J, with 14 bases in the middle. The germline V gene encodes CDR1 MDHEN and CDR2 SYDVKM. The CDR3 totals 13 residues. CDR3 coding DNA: TGTGCCAGCAGGGGTCTTGGGATCCACGAGCAGTACTTC. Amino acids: CASRGLGIHEQYF. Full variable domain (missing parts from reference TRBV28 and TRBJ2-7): DVKVTQSSRYLVKRTGEKVFLECVQDMDHENMFWYRQDPGLGLRLIYFSYDVKMKEKGDIPEGYSVSREKKERFSLILESASTNQTSMYLCASRGLGIHEQYFGPGTRLTVT.

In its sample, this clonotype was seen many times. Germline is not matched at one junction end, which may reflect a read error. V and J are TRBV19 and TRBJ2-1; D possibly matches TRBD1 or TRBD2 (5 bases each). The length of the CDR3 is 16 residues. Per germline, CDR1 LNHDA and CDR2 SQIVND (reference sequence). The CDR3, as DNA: TGTGCCAGCAGTACTGTTGGGGACCCGCAAGCCAATGAGCAGTTCTTC. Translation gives CASSTVGDPQANEQFF.

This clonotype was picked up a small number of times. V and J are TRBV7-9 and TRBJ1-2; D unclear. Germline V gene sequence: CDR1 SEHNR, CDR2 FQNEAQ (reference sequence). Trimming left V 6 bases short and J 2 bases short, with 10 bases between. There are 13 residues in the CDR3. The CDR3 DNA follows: TGTGCCAGCAGTTTACCAGTGAACTATGGCTACACCTTC. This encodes CASSLPVNYGYTF. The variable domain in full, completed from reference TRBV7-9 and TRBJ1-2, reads DTGVSQNPRHKITKRGQNVTFRCDPISEHNRLYWYRQTLGQGPEFLTYFQNEAQLEKSRLLSDRFSAERPKGSFSTLEIQRTEQGDSAMYLCASSLPVNYGYTFGSGTRLTVV.

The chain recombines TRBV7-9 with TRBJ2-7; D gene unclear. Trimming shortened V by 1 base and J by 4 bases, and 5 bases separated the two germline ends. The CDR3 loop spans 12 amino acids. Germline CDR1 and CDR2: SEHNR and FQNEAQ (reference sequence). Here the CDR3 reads CASSLDWYEQYF. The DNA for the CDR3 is TGTGCCAGCAGCTTAGATTGGTACGAGCAGTACTTC.

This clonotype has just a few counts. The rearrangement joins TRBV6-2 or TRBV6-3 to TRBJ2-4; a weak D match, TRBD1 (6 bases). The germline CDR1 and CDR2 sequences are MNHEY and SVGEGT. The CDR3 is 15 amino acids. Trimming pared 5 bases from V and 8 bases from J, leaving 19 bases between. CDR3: CASSPSQGMLDIQYF. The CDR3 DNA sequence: TGTGCCAGCAGTCCATCCCAGGGGATGCTAGACATTCAGTACTTC.

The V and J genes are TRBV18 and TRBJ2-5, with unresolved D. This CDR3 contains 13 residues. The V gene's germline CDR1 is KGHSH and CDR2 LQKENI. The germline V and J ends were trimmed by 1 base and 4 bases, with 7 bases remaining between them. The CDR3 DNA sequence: TGTGCCAGCTCACCACGAGCCTCAGAGACCCAGTACTTC. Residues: CASSPRASETQYF. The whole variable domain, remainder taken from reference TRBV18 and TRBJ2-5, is NAGVMQNPRHLVRRRGQEARLRCSPMKGHSHVYWYRQLPEEGLKFMVYLQKENIIDESGMPKERFSAEFPKEGPSILRIQQVVRGDSAAYFCASSPRASETQYFGPGTRLLVL.

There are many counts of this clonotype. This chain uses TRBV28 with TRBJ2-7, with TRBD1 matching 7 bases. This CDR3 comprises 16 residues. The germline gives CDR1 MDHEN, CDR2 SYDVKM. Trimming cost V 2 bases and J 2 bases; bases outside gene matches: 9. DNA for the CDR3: TGTGCCAGCAGTTTAGCGTCGGACAGGAAGACCTACGAGCAGTACTTC. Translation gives CASSLASDRKTYEQYF.

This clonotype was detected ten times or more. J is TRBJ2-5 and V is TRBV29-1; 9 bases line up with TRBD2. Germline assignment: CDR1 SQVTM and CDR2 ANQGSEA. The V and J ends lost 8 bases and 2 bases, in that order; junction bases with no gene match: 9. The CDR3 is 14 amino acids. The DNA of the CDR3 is TGCAGCCCCTGGCGGGAGGGCCTTCAAGAGACCCAGTACTTC. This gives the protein CSPWREGLQETQYF. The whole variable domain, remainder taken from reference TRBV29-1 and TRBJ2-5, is SAVISQKPSRDICQRGTSLTIQCQVDSQVTMMFWYRQQPGQSLTLIATANQGSEATYESGFVIDKFPISRPNLTFSTLTVSNMSPEDSSIYLCSPWREGLQETQYFGPGTRLLVL.